This T cell receptor (beta chain) originates from a study of T cell changes during pregnancy in multiple sclerosis. This CDR3 is built from 14 residues. V lost 3 bases and J lost 3; bases outside the gene matches: 6. CDR1 and CDR2 from the germline V gene are SGHRS and YFSETQ. Method: immunoSEQ multiplex PCR; TCRdb's copy keeps in-frame clones and lacks some. The data show tens of thousands of clones, about nine tenths seen once. The sequencing used CD8+ T cells from peripheral blood mononuclear cells, collected in the second trimester of pregnancy. The clonotype was recovered from a female donor with multiple sclerosis, enrolled in a pregnancy study. V is TRBV5-1 and J is TRBJ2-7; the match to TRBD1 covers 7 bases. The CDR3 region is CASSYSGGSYEQYF. Written as DNA, the CDR3 is TGCGCCAGCAGCTACTCAGGGGGTAGCTACGAGCAGTACTTC.